A selection of T cell receptor beta chains follows, all from one sample in a study of Ad26.COV2.S vaccination and SARS-CoV-2 variants. Assay: immunoSEQ multiplex PCR; the TCRdb copy retains only in-frame clones and omits some. Of about 480,000 clones detected, 87% appear once; the ten largest clones hold 13%. The sample here was peripheral blood, taken in a trial of Ad26.COV2.S vaccine versus placebo. The source is a person between 18 and 65 years old who received the Ad26.COV2.S COVID-19 vaccine or a placebo. CDR3s include the opening cysteine and the closing phenylalanine or tryptophan. The order of the fields is V gene, clone size, D gene, J gene, CDR3 DNA, CDR3 protein. D genes are given only for firm matches. Part of the rows lack a size; the others show once, few, many or a class for expanded clones.

TRBV12-3/TRBV12-4,NA,NA,TRBJ1-6,TGTGCCAGCAGTTTAGCTGAGAATTCACCCCTCCACTTT,CASSLAENSPLHF
TRBV19,NA,NA,TRBJ1-2,TGTGCCAGTAGTATTTTTGGTGTTCGGAACTACTATGGCTACACCTTC,CASSIFGVRNYYGYTF
TRBV3-1/TRBV3-2,NA,TRBD2,TRBJ2-5,TGTGCCAGCAGACGACTAGCGGGATTGACCCAGTACTTC,CASRRLAGLTQYF
TRBV3-1/TRBV3-2,NA,NA,TRBJ1-4,TGTGCCAGCAGCCAAAAGGGGGGATATGAAAAACTGTTTTTT,CASSQKGGYEKLFF
TRBV7-8,NA,NA,TRBJ2-3,TGTGCCAGCAGCTTAAGGGCGGTAGCAGGCACAGATACGCAGTATTTT,CASSLRAVAGTDTQYF
TRBV19,NA,TRBD1,TRBJ2-7,TGTGCCAGTAGTACTGGGGGGACAGGGGACTACGAGCAGTACTTC,CASSTGGTGDYEQYF
TRBV5-1,NA,NA,TRBJ1-1,TGCGCCAGCAGCTTGGATAGTACCTTTACCCTTGAAGCTTTCTTT,CASSLDSTFTLEAFF
TRBV15,NA,TRBD2,TRBJ2-3,TGTGCCACCAGCAGGGGACTAGCGGGAGGCCGCCCCGTTACAGATACGCAGTATTTT,CATSRGLAGGRPVTDTQYF
TRBV28,NA,NA,TRBJ1-4,TGTGCCAGCAGTTCTCTAGGGGGGAAAATGTTTTTT,CASSSLGGKMFF
TRBV6-6,NA,NA,TRBJ2-1,TGTGCCAGCAGCCGGCTCGGGACCCCTAGGGATGAGCAGTTCTTC,CASSRLGTPRDEQFF
TRBV7-8,NA,NA,TRBJ2-5,TGTGCCAGCAGCTTATTTTCAGCCAAAGAGACCCAGTACTTC,CASSLFSAKETQYF
TRBV29-1,NA,TRBD2,TRBJ2-3,TGCAGCGTTGGATCGTTGTCGGCGGGAGGACTCTCAGATACGCAGTATTTT,CSVGSLSAGGLSDTQYF
TRBV4-3,few,TRBD2,TRBJ2-1,TGCGCCAGCAGCCAAGCCGCGGGGCGGGGGAGGAATGAGCAGTTCTTC,CASSQAAGRGRNEQFF
TRBV6-1,NA,NA,TRBJ1-5,TGTGCCAGCAGTGAATCTGCCTATAGCAATCAGCCCCAGCATTTT,CASSESAYSNQPQHF
TRBV27,NA,NA,TRBJ1-2,TGTGCCAGCAGCCGCGGGCGGGGAAACTATGGCTACACCTTC,CASSRGRGNYGYTF
TRBV6-1,NA,NA,TRBJ2-5,TGTGCCAGCAGTGAAGTTGGGGCCCAGTACTTC,CASSEVGAQYF
TRBV4-3,NA,NA,TRBJ2-7,TGCGCCAGCAGCCAATGGGGCCGGGGTCGACCCTACGAGCAGTACTTC,CASSQWGRGRPYEQYF
TRBV7-6,NA,TRBD1,TRBJ2-5,TGTGCCAGCAGCTTCGGGACAGGGGGAACTGATGGGACCCAGTACTTC,CASSFGTGGTDGTQYF
TRBV24-1,NA,NA,TRBJ2-2,TGTGCCACCAGTGATTACACTTACACCGGGGAGCTGTTTTTT,CATSDYTYTGELFF
TRBV11-3,NA,NA,TRBJ2-1,TGTGCCAGCAGCTTAGGTTTTCGGAACCGAGACAATGAGCAGTTCTTC,CASSLGFRNRDNEQFF
TRBV5-4,NA,TRBD1,TRBJ2-1,TGTGCCAGCAGCTCAGACAGGGGATCCTACAATGAGCAGTTCTTC,CASSSDRGSYNEQFF
TRBV6-2/TRBV6-3,NA,NA,TRBJ2-1,TGTGCCAGCAGTTCTAATCCTAGCGTCGGCCTATACTACAATGAGCAGTTCTTC,CASSSNPSVGLYYNEQFF
TRBV13,NA,TRBD2,TRBJ2-3,TGTGCCAGCAGCCCAACGGGACTAGCGGGACTTAATACGCAGTATTTT,CASSPTGLAGLNTQYF
TRBV27,NA,NA,TRBJ2-7,TGTGCCAGCAGTTTATCAGCTGGGGAATCCTACGAGCAGTACTTC,CASSLSAGESYEQYF
TRBV7-2,NA,NA,TRBJ1-2,TGTGCCAGCAGCTCCCCGAGATCACAAAGTTATGGCTACACCTTC,CASSSPRSQSYGYTF
TRBV5-8,NA,TRBD1,TRBJ2-7,TGTGCCAGCAGCTCCGTGGTAGGGACAGGCGACGAGCAGTACTTC,CASSSVVGTGDEQYF
TRBV2,NA,TRBD2,TRBJ2-1,TGTGCCAGCGACCTAGCGGGGATCTACAATGAGCAGTTCTTC,CASDLAGIYNEQFF
TRBV7-2,once,NA,TRBJ1-1,TGTGCCAGCAGCATGACAGGTAACACTGAAGCTTTCTTT,CASSMTGNTEAFF
TRBV6-2/TRBV6-3,once,NA,TRBJ2-3,TGTGCCAGCAGCACGGGTGATACGCAGTATTTT,CASSTGDTQYF
TRBV7-9,NA,TRBD2,TRBJ2-3,TGTGCCAGCACGGGCGGGAGGGGGCCAGATACGCAGTATTTT,CASTGGRGPDTQYF
TRBV21-1,NA,NA,TRBJ2-7,TGTGCCAGCAGCAAAGCCGGGGGCGCGCAGTACTTC,CASSKAGGAQYF
TRBV28,NA,NA,TRBJ2-7,TGTGCCAGCAGTTTCCCAGGGGCAGGGTCCGAGCAGTACTTC,CASSFPGAGSEQYF
TRBV6-6,NA,NA,TRBJ1-1,TGTGCCAGCAGTTACCACACTGAAGCTTTCTTT,CASSYHTEAFF
TRBV7-2,NA,NA,TRBJ1-3,TGTGCCAGCAGCCTCCACCGGGGAAACACCATATATTTT,CASSLHRGNTIYF
TRBV5-4,NA,TRBD1,TRBJ1-2,TGTGCCAGCAGCTTGTCAGGGGGCAGGTGGGGCTACACCTTC,CASSLSGGRWGYTF
TRBV30,NA,NA,TRBJ1-5,TGTGCCTGGAGTCCGTCAAGGAATCAGCCCCAGCATTTT,CAWSPSRNQPQHF
TRBV5-1,NA,TRBD2,TRBJ2-7,TGCGCCAGCAGCCCCCGGGGGGAAAGCTACGAGCAGTACTTC,CASSPRGESYEQYF
TRBV24-1,NA,TRBD1,TRBJ2-7,TGTGCCACCAGTGATACCCGCAAGGGGGACAGGGTAGGGATTGGGCAGTACTTC,CATSDTRKGDRVGIGQYF
TRBV7-2,NA,NA,TRBJ2-7,TGTGCCAGCAGCTTAGTGCCGGGGTACGAGCAGTACTTC,CASSLVPGYEQYF